This entry features one T cell receptor (beta chain) sequence. CDR3 size: 15 residues. Germline CDR1 reads MNHNS; CDR2 reads SASEGT. Trimming left V 6 bases short and J 3 bases short, with 18 bases between. This entry is derived from a study of shared clonotypes between healthy human individuals. Study information: CD4 naive and memory got three plates each, CD8 naive two, CD8 memory one.

Only in-frame clones appear in the TCRdb table, and some are missing; sequencing was by immunoSEQ multiplex PCR. This table holds around 1 million clones, approximately 80% found once. CD45RA+ naive and CD45RA-negative memory subsets were separated from CD4+ cells. The receptor was derived from a man between 18 and 35 years old in good health. The gene calls are TRBV6-1 and TRBJ2-7; no clear D. Sequenced input: memory CD4+ T cells sorted from blood. The sample's subset: CD45RA-negative fraction. The CDR3 sequence: CASRNRAPSDYEQYF. CDR3 DNA sequence: TGTGCCAGCAGAAATCGGGCTCCCAGCGACTACGAGCAGTACTTC.